The 15 T cell receptor beta chains reported below all come from one sample, sequenced in a study of immune evolution from preneoplasia to lung adenocarcinoma. Some clones are missing from TCRdb's copy, which holds only in-frame ones; the method was immunoSEQ multiplex PCR. The sample shows some 10,000 clones, more than 75% of them seen only once. Sequencing was done on a sample of FFPE minimally invasive lung adenocarcinoma tissue. These receptor sequences come from a donor at least 70 years old with lung adenocarcinoma.

This chain uses TRBV29-1 with TRBJ1-1; D might be TRBD1 (6 bases). Germline V lookup: CDR1 SQVTM, CDR2 ANQGSEA. The CDR3 is 14 amino acids. Trimming took off 5 bases at V and 0 bases at J, with 13 bases between the two ends. For the CDR3, the DNA is TGCAGCGTTAACGAGGGGGTGATGAACACTGAAGCTTTCTTT. Its translation is CSVNEGVMNTEAFF.

The chain combines TRBV27 with TRBJ1-5, with D tentatively TRBD1 (5 bases). The CDR3 totals 14 residues. Trimming left V 2 bases short and J 4 bases short, with 9 bases between. Germline V gene lookup returns CDR1 MNHEY and CDR2 SMNVEV (reference sequence). CDR3 DNA sequence: TGTGCCAGCAGTTTAAAGGGGTCTAATCAGCCCCAGCATTTT. It translates to CASSLKGSNQPQHF.

This clone was recorded a few times. In the same sample, other DNA sequences code for this CDR3. This sequence joins TRBV6-1 and TRBJ2-3, with no clear D. Germline V gene data show CDR1 as MNHNS and CDR2 as SASEGT. V lost 6 bases to trimming and J lost 2 bases, with 3 bases between them. The CDR3 spans 11 residues. The CDR3 loop is CASRYTDTQYF. CDR3 bases: TGTGCCAGCAGATACACAGATACGCAGTATTTT.

The chain couples TRBV28 to TRBJ2-2, with D perhaps matching TRBD2 (5 bases). Trimming removed 7 bases from V and 3 bases from J, with 12 bases in between. The germline CDR1 and CDR2 sequences are MDHEN and SYDVKM. The CDR3 length is 14 residues. The CDR3: CASKGVEYTGELFF. CDR3 nucleotide sequence: TGTGCCAGCAAGGGAGTCGAATACACCGGGGAGCTGTTTTTT.

As concerns this clone: The sample carries other DNA sequences with the same CDR3. The rearrangement joins TRBV6-1 to TRBJ1-5; the D gene is possibly TRBD1 (5 bases). Looked up from germline, CDR1 is MNHNS and CDR2 is SASEGT. CDR3 length: 14 amino acids. Deletions cut 2 bases from V and 6 bases from J, with 11 bases between. CDR3: CASSEQGVGQPQHF. CDR3 bases: TGTGCCAGCAGTGAACAGGGAGTTGGTCAGCCCCAGCATTTT.

In this sample, this clone turned up a few times. The rearrangement uses TRBV7-9 and TRBJ2-7, with D perhaps given as TRBD1 or TRBD2 (5 bases each). CDR1 SEHNR and CDR2 FQNEAQ come from the germline V gene (reference sequence). The CDR3 has 17 residues. Between the trimmed V and J ends, which lost 4 bases and 0 bases, there was a span of 19 bases. CDR3 protein: CASSSFDRGPISYEQYF. In DNA, the CDR3 is TGTGCCAGCAGCTCCTTCGACCGGGGCCCAATCTCCTACGAGCAGTACTTC.

This clone is medium-sized by share. The DNA of the CDR3 is TGTGCCAGCAGCTACCCCGGGGGTTCCACCGGGGAGCTGTTTTTT. Translated: CASSYPGGSTGELFF. The chain employs TRBV28 and TRBJ2-2; D perhaps matches TRBD2 (6 bases). V lost 6 bases, J lost 4 bases, and 15 bases lay in between. Germline CDR1 and CDR2: MDHEN and SYDVKM. This CDR3 comprises 15 residues.

The CDR3 region is CASSQGSANYGYTF. The CDR3 DNA sequence: TGTGCCAGCAGCCAGGGGTCTGCTAACTATGGCTACACCTTC. This sequence joins TRBV28 and TRBJ1-2, with a tentative D call TRBD1 (6 bases). The CDR3 spans 14 residues. Germline assignment: CDR1 MDHEN and CDR2 SYDVKM. V dropped 6 bases and J dropped 0 bases, with 11 bases sitting between them.

J is TRBJ2-1 and V is TRBV7-2, with unresolved D. This CDR3 contains 15 residues. CDR1 and CDR2 (germline): SGHTA, FQGNSA. V was clipped by 1 base and J by 6 bases, with 13 bases between them. The CDR3 reads CASSLDSGSSNEQFF. In nucleotides, the CDR3 is TGTGCCAGCAGCTTAGACAGTGGGTCTTCCAATGAGCAGTTCTTC.

The V call is TRBV5-5, the J call TRBJ2-7; D is ambiguous. Trimming shortened V by 4 bases and J by 3 bases, and 17 bases separated the two germline ends. The CDR3 length is 15 residues. Germline loops: CDR1 SGHKS, CDR2 YYEKEE (reference sequence). CDR3 coding DNA: TGTGCCAGCAGCCGGGTCGAGTTGGGCGGCTACGAGCAGTACTTC. The encoded protein is CASSRVELGGYEQYF. The full variable domain, rest sourced from reference TRBV5-5 and TRBJ2-7, is DAGVTQSPTHLIKTRGQQVTLRCSPISGHKSVSWYQQVLGQGPQFIFQYYEKEERGRGNFPDRFSARQFPNYSSELNVNALLLGDSALYLCASSRVELGGYEQYFGPGTRLTVT.

This clone showed up just a few times. This rearrangement joins TRBV11-2 to TRBJ2-2, with TRBD2 identical over 12 bases. Germline loops: CDR1 SGHAT, CDR2 FQNNGV. V lost 6 bases, J lost 7 bases, and 3 bases stayed unmatched. The CDR3 has 14 residues. The CDR3 here is CASSGLAGSGELFF. The CDR3 DNA reads as TGTGCCAGCAGTGGACTAGCGGGAAGCGGGGAGCTGTTTTTT.

V usage is TRBV7-8 and J usage is TRBJ2-3; TRBD2 agrees at 11 bases. CDR3 length equals 15 residues. V lost 9 bases to trimming and J lost 5 bases; unmatched junction nucleotides: 10. CDR1 and CDR2 (germline): SGHVS, FQNEAQ. The CDR3: CASRQLAGDGDTQYF. CDR3 DNA sequence: TGTGCCAGTAGGCAACTAGCGGGAGATGGAGATACGCAGTATTTT.

This clone turned up a few times. The chain uses TRBV2 and TRBJ2-1; 11 nucleotides agree with TRBD2. The CDR3 runs to 14 residues. With 7 bases clipped from V and 5 bases from J, the junction kept 4 bases outside the gene matches. Germline lookup yields CDR1 SNHLY and CDR2 FYNNEI. CDR3 residues: CASTGLAADNEQFF. The CDR3 region has the DNA TGTGCCAGCACGGGACTAGCGGCCGACAATGAGCAGTTCTTC.

This rearrangement joins TRBV29-1 to TRBJ1-2; D is possibly TRBD1 (5 bases). Germline lookup yields CDR1 SQVTM and CDR2 ANQGSEA. The CDR3 is made up of 10 amino acids. V lost 3 bases and J 8 bases, leaving 7 bases between the germline ends. The CDR3 sequence is CSVDRDGYTF. CDR3 DNA: TGCAGCGTTGACAGGGACGGCTACACCTTC.

With respect to this clone: Within the sample, other DNA sequences also encode this same CDR3. The chain combines TRBV6-1 with TRBJ1-1; D remains ambiguous. Per germline, CDR1 MNHNS and CDR2 SASEGT. V lost 1 base and J 4 bases, leaving 7 bases between the germline ends. This CDR3 has 13 amino acids. CDR3 sequence (DNA): TGTGCCAGCAGTGAAGTGGAGGGCACTGAAGCTTTCTTT. As protein: CASSEVEGTEAFF.